These T cell receptor beta chains were read from a single sample in a study of shared clonotypes between healthy human individuals. Produced via immunoSEQ multiplex PCR; TCRdb's table is partial and in-frame only. The sample has about 680,000 clones; roughly nine tenths are singletons. Sequencing was performed on naive CD8+ T cells sorted from blood. These receptors originate from a man aged 25-45 years in good health. Each CDR3 is given with its conserved first and last residue. Fields, in order: CDR3 protein, V gene, J gene.

CASSLARREEYYNEQFF	TRBV7-2	TRBJ2-1
CASSLVSYEQYF	TRBV7-6	TRBJ2-7
CASSYSADSGYNEQFF	TRBV6-6	TRBJ2-1
CASSPMRKREGSPYNEQFF	TRBV18	TRBJ2-1
CATPDRAWEAFF	TRBV2	TRBJ1-1
CASSSAGGTAYNEQFF	TRBV5-4	TRBJ2-1
CASSSPDSHNSYEQYF	TRBV28	TRBJ2-7
CASNQGVSGANVLTF	TRBV6-5	TRBJ2-6
CASSTTGAWETQYF	TRBV6-6	TRBJ2-5
CASSSRDRGNEQYF	TRBV7-9	TRBJ2-7
CSVESMHTGELFF	TRBV29-1	TRBJ2-2
CASSGRTDEQYF	TRBV9	TRBJ2-7
CASRLGQGSTDTQYF	TRBV19	TRBJ2-3
CASSYASGSSSYEQYF	TRBV7-9	TRBJ2-7
CASSLRRGAGGEQYF	TRBV14	TRBJ2-7
CASSFSLRPHPNQPQHF	TRBV7-8	TRBJ1-5